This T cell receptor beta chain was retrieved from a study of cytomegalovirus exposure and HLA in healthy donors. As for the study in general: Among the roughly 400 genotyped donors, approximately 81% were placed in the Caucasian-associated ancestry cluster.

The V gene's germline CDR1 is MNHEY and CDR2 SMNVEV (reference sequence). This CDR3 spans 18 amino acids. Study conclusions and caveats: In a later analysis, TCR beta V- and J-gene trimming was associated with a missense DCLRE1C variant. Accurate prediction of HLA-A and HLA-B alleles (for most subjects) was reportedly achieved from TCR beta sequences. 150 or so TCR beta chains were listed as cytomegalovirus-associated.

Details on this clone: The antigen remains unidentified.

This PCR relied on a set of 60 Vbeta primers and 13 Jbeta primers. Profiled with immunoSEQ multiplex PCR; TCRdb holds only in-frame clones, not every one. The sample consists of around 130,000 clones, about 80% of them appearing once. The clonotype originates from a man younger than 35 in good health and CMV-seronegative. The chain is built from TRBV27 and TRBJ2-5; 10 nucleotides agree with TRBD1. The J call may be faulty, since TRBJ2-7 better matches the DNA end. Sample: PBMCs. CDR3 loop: CASRRDRGAVPSSYEQYF. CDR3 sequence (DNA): TGTGCCAGCAGGAGGGACAGGGGAGCGGTACCTAGCTCCTACGAGCAGTACTTC.